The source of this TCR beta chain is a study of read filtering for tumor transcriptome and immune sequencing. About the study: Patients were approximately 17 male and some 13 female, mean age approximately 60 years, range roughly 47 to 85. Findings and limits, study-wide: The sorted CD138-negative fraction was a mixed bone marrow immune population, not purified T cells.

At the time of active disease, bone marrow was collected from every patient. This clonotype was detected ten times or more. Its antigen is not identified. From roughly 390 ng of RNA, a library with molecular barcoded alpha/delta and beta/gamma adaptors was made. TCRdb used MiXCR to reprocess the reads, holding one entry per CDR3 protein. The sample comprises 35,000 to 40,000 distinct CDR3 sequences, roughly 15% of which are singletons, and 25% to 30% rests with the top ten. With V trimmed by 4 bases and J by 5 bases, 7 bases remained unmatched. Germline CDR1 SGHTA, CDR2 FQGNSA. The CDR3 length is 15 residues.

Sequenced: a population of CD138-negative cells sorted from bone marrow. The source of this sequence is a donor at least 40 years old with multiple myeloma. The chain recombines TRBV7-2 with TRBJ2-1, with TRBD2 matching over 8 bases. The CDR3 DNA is TGTGCCAGCAGCTCTATGACTAGCGTCAACAATGAGCAGTTCTTC. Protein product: CASSSMTSVNNEQFF.